The present entry profiles one T cell receptor beta chain with its context. Which antigen it targets is not known. Per-base qualities were not stored, and no clone one base away is much larger. TCR CDR3 regions were amplified from genomic DNA by multiplex PCR using the deep immunoSEQ assay. Extracted genomic DNA from each cell subset was distributed evenly across all wells of several immunoSEQ 96-well plates, and each plate was treated as a replicate. For unsorted PBMC, around 300 ng genomic DNA, equal to 30,000 or so T cell genomes, was loaded into each replicate PCR. Ten immunoSEQ deep assay plates were used to sequence the unsorted PBMC genomic DNA. Purified libraries were quantified with a Qubit 3.0 fluorometer, sized on a Bioanalyzer 2100, and re-quantified with the KAPA Library Quantification kit. Each immunoSEQ 96-well plate was sequenced on its own single-read 150-cycle Illumina NextSeq 550 flow cell. On the authors' methods: Because the immunoSEQ output held only junctional sequences and lacked quality scores, the filtering could not match the filtering applied to full-length reads. Sequences were annotated with PyIR, a Python wrapper for IgBLAST v1.9, using IMGT germline references to assign V/J genes and CDR3. Reads were removed for weak V/J assignments (E-value above 1e-6), missing CDR3, stop codons, out-of-frame junctions, or ambiguous translated residues. V3J clonotypes were defined by identical inferred V gene, J gene, and CDR3 amino acid sequence. To compute the percentage overlap between repertoires, the number of shared unique clonotypes was divided by the size of the smaller repertoire. Repertoire richness was assessed with RTK rarefaction, the Chao1 estimator, and Recon v2.1 estimates of unobserved clonotypes. In TCRdb, the immuneACCESS table is reduced to in-frame sequences with V and J assigned. These tables do not hold every clone; where another copy was compared, an unresolved V gene accounts for under half, and the others remain unexplained. D and trimming come from the DNA, and the V and J calls and clone size come from that table. Counted in this sample were around 500,000 clones; 79% of them appeared once. The ten largest clones represent approximately 12% of the sample.

This entry is derived from a study of shared clonotypes between healthy human individuals (dated by TCRdb to about 2020). The study in broad terms: The cohort comprised two women and a few men aged 18 to 49 years. To estimate repertoire size and how much clonotypes are shared between individuals, the study performed deep sequencing of blood TCR repertoires from roughly five healthy adults. Different laboratories and diverse techniques were used to prepare libraries and sequence TCR repertoires, to increase sequencing depth and limit assay-specific biases. Per donor, leukapheresis produced somewhere between about 0.8 and 9 billion PBMCs.

Here is what the overall study found, with its caveats: Because the study included a small number of donors, the genetic and exposure-history diversity represented was limited. Based on pairwise subsampling, the degree of clonotype sharing among donors was expected to be affected by sequencing depth. Sampling was restricted to blood, and TCR repertoires in tissue are likely to differ from TCR repertoires in blood.

From the cysteine through the phenylalanine, the CDR3 covers 11 amino acids. The sequence is cut down to CDR3 DNA, 33 bases in frame from base 1. Per the germline V gene, LGHNA is the CDR1 and YNFKEQ is the CDR2. Trimming takes 3 bases from V and 7 bases from J, and the germline ends sit 7 bases apart. The donors were healthy, HIV-negative adults with no recently reported acute infections or vaccinations. Only Caucasian adults living in Nashville, Tennessee, USA were represented among the donors. In the unsorted samples, some 94 million PBMCs were counted, and genomic DNA was extracted using the QIAamp DNA Blood Mini kit. Blood was obtained by leukapheresis, after which PBMCs were separated by Ficoll-Histopaque density gradient centrifugation and cryopreserved in liquid nitrogen vapor phase.

The sequence came from a woman aged 40 to 55 in good health. Some clones in this sample may be carry-over from other donors' samples. What was sequenced was PBMCs. This sequence uses TRBV4-2 and TRBJ2-7, with the D gene too uncertain to name. The CDR3 region reads CASSHGPEQYF. The nucleotide sequence is TGTGCCAGCAGCCACGGCCCTGAGCAGTACTTC.